This passage covers 27 T cell receptor beta chains from one sample sequenced in a study of cytomegalovirus exposure and HLA in healthy donors. The PCR made use of 60 Vbeta and 13 Jbeta primers. Here immunoSEQ multiplex PCR was the method, and the copy in TCRdb shows in-frame clones only, minus some. The sample gives approximately 81,000 clones, 84% of which show up once; approximately 2.4% is in the top ten. The sequenced sample consisted of PBMCs. All receptors come from a woman in her forties or fifties in good health and CMV-seronegative.

This rearrangement joins TRBV5-1 to TRBJ2-7; D possibly corresponds to TRBD1 (5 bases). The V and J ends lost 3 bases and 2 bases respectively, with 15 bases between them. CDR1 is SGHRS, CDR2 YFSETQ, per germline. The CDR3 sequence is 15 residues long. CDR3 DNA: TGCGCCAGCAGCTATGACAGCAGTTACACCTACGAGCAGTACTTC. Residues: CASSYDSSYTYEQYF.

Written as DNA, the CDR3 is TGCGCCAGCAGCCACCAGACAGGGGGCAACACTGAAGCTTTCTTT. It translates to CASSHQTGGNTEAFF. The genes are TRBV5-1 and TRBJ1-1; TRBD1 agrees at 10 bases. The CDR3 sequence is 15 residues long. V lost 4 bases to trimming and J lost 2 bases; unmatched junction nucleotides: 5. The germline V gene has CDR1 SGHRS and CDR2 YFSETQ.

V is TRBV10-2 and J is TRBJ1-1, with D perhaps matching TRBD1 (5 bases). This CDR3 spans 16 amino acids. V was trimmed by 0 bases and J by 0 bases, leaving 11 bases between them. Per the germline V gene, CDR1 is WSHSY and CDR2 is SAAADI. The DNA for the CDR3 is TGCGCCAGCAGTGAGTCGCGGGGGGTGGTGAACACTGAAGCTTTCTTT. This gives the protein CASSESRGVVNTEAFF.

The V and J genes are TRBV6-5 and TRBJ2-7; 9 nucleotides align to TRBD2. Germline CDR1 is MNHEY and CDR2 is SVGAGI. Trimming at V came to 0 bases and at J to 4 bases, leaving 4 bases not matched to a gene. The CDR3 has 15 amino acids. The CDR3 here is CASSYSSGGGYEQYV. CDR3 coding DNA: TGTGCCAGCAGTTACTCTAGCGGGGGAGGTTACGAGCAGTACGTC.

J is TRBJ1-1 and V is TRBV5-6; TRBD1 agrees at 8 bases. Germline V gene data show CDR1 as SGHDT and CDR2 as YYEEEE. Unmatched junction bases numbered 10, after V lost 3 bases and J lost 3 bases. The CDR3 consists of 16 residues. The CDR3 loop reads CASSWTRGPIYTEAFF. CDR3 DNA sequence: TGTGCCAGCAGCTGGACCAGGGGGCCTATTTACACTGAAGCTTTCTTT.

J is TRBJ1-5 and V is TRBV6-4, with a weak D call TRBD1 (5 bases). V lost 6 bases to trimming and J lost 6 bases, with 15 bases between them. Germline V CDR1 and CDR2: MRHNA, SNTAGT. This CDR3 region has 14 residues. CDR3 DNA sequence: TGTGCCAGCAGCGCGGTGGGGGGATCTCAGCCCCAGCATTTT. This codes for CASSAVGGSQPQHF.

The count of this clone is one. The genes are TRBV25-1 and TRBJ1-2, with D uncertain. Trimming removed 1 base from V and 0 bases from J, with 9 bases in between. Per the germline V gene, CDR1 is MGHDK and CDR2 is SYGVNS. The CDR3 spans 15 residues. The CDR3 loop is CASSESGESNYGYTF. The CDR3 bases are TGTGCCAGCAGTGAATCGGGAGAATCTAACTATGGCTACACCTTC.

The chain has TRBV6-5 and TRBJ2-7, with a possible D match to TRBD1 (5 bases). The V gene lost 10 bases and the J gene lost 5 bases, with 18 bases spanning the gap. Germline assignment: CDR1 MNHEY and CDR2 SVGAGI. The CDR3 loop spans 13 amino acids. Here the CDR3 reads CATRGLQGDEQYV. CDR3 in DNA: TGTGCCACCCGAGGTCTGCAGGGCGACGAGCAGTACGTC.

Only one count was recorded for this clone. The CDR3 DNA follows: TGTGCCAGTACAGTTCTAGCTACGAACACCGGGGAGCTGTTTTTT. Its translation is CASTVLATNTGELFF. The genes are TRBV19 and TRBJ2-2; D is possibly TRBD2 (5 bases). V lost 7 bases, J lost 0 bases, and 12 bases lay in between. This CDR3 region has 15 residues. Germline loops: CDR1 LNHDA, CDR2 SQIVND (reference sequence).

This sequence joins TRBV7-6 and TRBJ2-7; 8 bases map to TRBD1. The CDR3 sequence is 16 residues long. J gave up 3 bases and V 5 bases, and 12 bases lay outside the gene matches. Germline loops: CDR1 SGHVS, CDR2 FNYEAQ. DNA of the CDR3: TGTGCCAGCAGCGCCGGAGGCCAGGGGGCGTTCTACGAGCAGTACTTC. The encoded protein is CASSAGGQGAFYEQYF.

The chain joins TRBV4-2 to TRBJ2-3; 11 nucleotides align to TRBD2. Germline lookup yields CDR1 LGHNA and CDR2 YNFKEQ. Unmatched junction bases numbered 8, after V lost 1 base and J lost 2 bases. This CDR3 is built from 18 residues. The CDR3 sequence is CASSQVPLAGGTTDTQYF. CDR3 sequence (DNA): TGTGCCAGCAGCCAAGTACCTCTAGCGGGGGGCACCACAGATACGCAGTATTTT.

The genes are TRBV6-5 and TRBJ2-3; D unclear. This CDR3 has 16 residues. The germline V gene has CDR1 MNHEY and CDR2 SVGAGI. Trimming pared 0 bases from V and 0 bases from J, leaving 10 bases between. CDR3 DNA sequence: TGTGCCAGCAGTTACTCGACTGCGGTAAGCACAGATACGCAGTATTTT. Translating gives CASSYSTAVSTDTQYF.

The CDR3 DNA follows: TGTGCCAGCAGCTCGGACAGGTGGAACACTGAAGCTTTCTTT. It encodes CASSSDRWNTEAFF. The rearrangement joins TRBV7-2 to TRBJ1-1; 7 nucleotides align to TRBD1. The CDR3 extends over 14 amino acids. J gave up 1 base and V 4 bases, and 3 bases lay outside the gene matches. Per germline, CDR1 SGHTA and CDR2 FQGNSA.

The chain employs TRBV6-5 and TRBJ2-1; D is undetermined. CDR3 length: 13 amino acids. V lost 2 bases to trimming and J lost 7 bases, with 9 bases between them. CDR1 MNHEY and CDR2 SVGAGI come from the germline V gene. CDR3 in DNA: TGTGCCAGCAGTTACAATCCGTTGAATGAGCAGTTCTTC. This translates into CASSYNPLNEQFF.

The chain recombines TRBV6-1 with TRBJ1-1; no firm D call. V lost 7 bases and J 6 bases, leaving 12 bases between the germline ends. The CDR3 consists of 12 residues. Germline-derived CDR1 and CDR2 are MNHNS and SASEGT. The CDR3 region is CASKELRAEAFF. In DNA form, the CDR3 reads TGTGCCAGCAAGGAACTCCGGGCTGAAGCTTTCTTT.

This clone was seen once. The chain links TRBV11-2 to TRBJ1-3; tentatively, D is TRBD1 (6 bases). Between the trimmed V and J ends, which lost 3 bases and 1 base, there was a span of 10 bases. In germline, CDR1 is SGHAT, CDR2 FQNNGV. The length of the CDR3 is 15 residues. CDR3 sequence: CASSLDRVSGNTIYF. CDR3 DNA: TGTGCCAGCAGCTTGGACAGAGTTTCTGGAAACACCATATATTTT.

This chain links TRBV19 with TRBJ1-2; TRBD1 matches at 8 bases. The CDR3 totals 16 residues. The ends lost 5 bases at V and 5 bases at J; junction bases unmatched: 13. From germline, CDR1 is LNHDA and CDR2 SQIVND (reference sequence). The CDR3: CASSPSLDRVLYGYTF. The CDR3 DNA reads TGTGCCAGTAGTCCTTCCCTGGACAGGGTTCTTTATGGCTACACCTTC. The full variable domain, rest sourced from reference TRBV19 and TRBJ1-2, is DGGITQSPKYLFRKEGQNVTLSCEQNLNHDAMYWYRQDPGQGLRLIYYSQIVNDFQKGDIAEGYSVSREKKESFPLTVTSAQKNPTAFYLCASSPSLDRVLYGYTFGSGTRLTVV.

V is TRBV5-1 and J is TRBJ1-1, with TRBD1 as a possible D gene (6 bases). V lost 0 bases and J 1 base, leaving 10 bases between the germline ends. Germline assignment: CDR1 SGHRS and CDR2 YFSETQ. The length of the CDR3 is 15 residues. The CDR3 here is CASSLETGTNTEAFF. In DNA, the CDR3 is TGCGCCAGCAGCTTGGAGACAGGCACGAACACTGAAGCTTTCTTT.

The chain joins TRBV7-8 to TRBJ1-1; D not resolved. The CDR3 runs to 15 residues. Between the trimmed V and J ends, which lost 5 bases and 2 bases, there was a span of 15 bases. Germline V gene lookup returns CDR1 SGHVS and CDR2 FQNEAQ. The CDR3 region has the DNA TGTGCCAGCAGCGGGCATGAGGGTCCCAACACTGAAGCTTTCTTT. Residues: CASSGHEGPNTEAFF.

This clone is a singleton in its sample. The chain joins TRBV10-3 to TRBJ2-4; D might be TRBD2 (6 bases). Germline V lookup: CDR1 ENHRY, CDR2 SYGVKD. Trimming stripped 0 bases from V and 6 bases from J, with 12 bases between. The CDR3 covers 15 residues. CDR3 nucleotides: TGTGCCATCAGTGAGTCTGAGGGAGCGGGAAACATTCAGTACTTC. As protein: CAISESEGAGNIQYF.

This chain uses TRBV10-3 with TRBJ1-2; the D is unclear. The CDR3 has 13 amino acids. The germline CDR1 and CDR2 sequences are ENHRY and SYGVKD. Trimming took 3 bases from V and 5 from J, leaving 10 bases between them. The CDR3 spells CAISETTGYGYTF. The DNA for the CDR3 is TGTGCCATCAGTGAAACAACGGGGTATGGCTACACCTTC.

The sample holds one count of this clone. The chain combines TRBV21-1 with TRBJ2-7; the table gives TRBD2 as D, unverified against the DNA. TRBV21-1 corresponds to a pseudogene. The CDR3 totals 13 residues. For the CDR3, the DNA is TGTGCCAGCAGATGGGGAGCGCCCTACGAGCAGTACTTC. It encodes CASRWGAPYEQYF.

The chain has TRBV11-3 and TRBJ1-3, with a possible D match to TRBD1 (6 bases). Looked up from germline, CDR1 is SGHNT and CDR2 is YENEEA. The CDR3 is 17 amino acids. Trimming took off 0 bases at V and 0 bases at J, with 12 bases between the two ends. CDR3 nucleotide sequence: TGTGCCAGCAGCTTAGAAGGGGGGGGCCTCTCTGGAAACACCATATATTTT. Protein sequence: CASSLEGGGLSGNTIYF.

The chain employs TRBV5-1 and TRBJ2-1; 11 nucleotides line up with TRBD1. This CDR3 has 18 residues. Germline trimming cut 0 bases from V and 0 bases from J; bases unmatched to any gene: 5. Germline loops: CDR1 SGHRS, CDR2 YFSETQ. The CDR3 sequence: CASSLVDRGPNSYNEQFF. CDR3 bases: TGCGCCAGCAGCTTGGTGGACAGGGGGCCTAACTCCTACAATGAGCAGTTCTTC.

V and J are TRBV6-1 and TRBJ1-5; 9 bases agree with TRBD1. The CDR3 loop spans 13 amino acids. Germline CDR1 is MNHNS and CDR2 is SASEGT. J lost 9 bases, V lost 4 bases, and 4 bases had no gene match. The CDR3 bases are TGTGCCAGCAGTGGGGACAGGGTATCGCCCCAGCATTTT. As protein: CASSGDRVSPQHF.

The rearrangement joins TRBV6-4 to TRBJ1-1, with TRBD1 as a possible D gene (5 bases). V gave up 5 bases and J gave up 0 bases, with 7 bases separating them. CDR1 and CDR2 from the germline V gene are MRHNA and SNTAGT. CDR3 length: 13 amino acids. The CDR3 coding sequence is TGTGCCAGCAGTTGGGGCATGAACACTGAAGCTTTCTTT. Translation gives CASSWGMNTEAFF.

The chain combines TRBV5-4 with TRBJ2-5; D is possibly TRBD2 (7 bases). Trimming took 0 bases from V and 4 from J, leaving 13 bases between them. CDR3 length equals 15 residues. CDR1 and CDR2 (germline): SGHNT, YYREEE (reference sequence). The CDR3: CASSLGGGGRETQYF. The CDR3 nucleotides are TGTGCCAGCAGCTTGGGAGGGGGGGGAAGAGAGACCCAGTACTTC.